This note documents a single T cell receptor beta chain sequence. This sample is part of a study of blood T cell repertoires in COVID-19. The method was immunoSEQ multiplex PCR; TCRdb's version includes in-frame clones alone and lacks a portion of them. The profile shows about 320,000 clones, roughly 85% of them singletons. Germline lookup yields CDR1 SGHTA and CDR2 FQGNSA. Unmatched junction bases numbered 13, after V lost 4 bases and J lost 1 base. This CDR3 has 19 residues. Material: PBMCs or T cells enriched from blood (not recorded which). V usage is TRBV7-2 and J usage is TRBJ2-1; 10 nucleotides line up with TRBD2. This receptor was taken from a woman in her 30s who had been exposed to COVID-19. The CDR3 DNA sequence: TGTGCCAGCAGCTCAGGGCCAGCGGGGGGGCCGGAATCCTACAATGAGCAGTTCTTC. Translating gives CASSSGPAGGPESYNEQFF.